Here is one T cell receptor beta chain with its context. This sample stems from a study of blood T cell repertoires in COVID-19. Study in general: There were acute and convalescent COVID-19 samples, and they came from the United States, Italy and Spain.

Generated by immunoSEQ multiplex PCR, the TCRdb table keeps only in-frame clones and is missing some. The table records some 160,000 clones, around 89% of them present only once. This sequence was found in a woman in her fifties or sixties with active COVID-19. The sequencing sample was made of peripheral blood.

The DNA of the CDR3 is TGTGCCTGGAGTGCGGGGATCAATCAGCCCCAGCATTTT. This sequence encodes CAWSAGINQPQHF. The J gene is TRBJ1-5, the V gene TRBV30; D call uncertain. The CDR3 covers 13 residues. Trimming stripped 1 base from V and 3 bases from J, with 7 bases between. Per germline, CDR1 GTSNPN and CDR2 SVGIG (reference sequence).